The 21 T cell receptor beta chains presented below share a single source sample, sequenced in a study of T cells after yellow fever vaccination (dated by TCRdb to the late 2010s). Interpreted using the paper, the treatment or condition label stands for: live attenuated yellow fever vaccine strain. Library creation used 5' RACE. Sequenced using an Illumina HiSeq 2500. The public sequencing data were trimmed at Q25 with fastp and processed into clonotypes with MiXCR by TCRdb, which kept only in-frame beta chains. Duplicate CDR3 protein sequences are folded into a single record with the most common DNA and genes. This sample comprises approximately 600,000 distinct CDR3 sequences, more than 9% of them detected only once. More than 13% of the sample lies in the top ten. The sequenced sample was PBMCs, obtained on the day of the yellow fever booster vaccination. The receptors come from a young man who received the YFV17D yellow fever vaccine.

This clonotype was found many times. The J gene is TRBJ2-1, the V gene TRBV5-1, with 10 bases that match TRBD1. The CDR3 is 14 amino acids. Losses at the gene ends were 3 bases for V and 10 bases for J; bases not matched to a gene: 7. From germline, CDR1 is SGHRS and CDR2 YFSETQ. As DNA, the CDR3 is TGCGCCAGCAGCTCGATGACAGGGGGCAACGAGCAGTTCTTC. Translated, it gives CASSSMTGGNEQFF.

This chain joins TRBV12-3 or TRBV12-4 and TRBJ2-2, with TRBD2 identical over 7 bases. Trimming at V came to 6 bases and at J to 0 bases, leaving 4 bases not matched to a gene. CDR3 length: 15 amino acids. Here the CDR3 DNA reads TGTGCCAGCAGCCCACTAGCGTCGAACACCGGGGAGCTGTTTTTT. Amino acid sequence: CASSPLASNTGELFF.

This clonotype was picked up a small number of times. V and J are TRBV15 and TRBJ2-7, with D tentatively TRBD2 (6 bases). The CDR3 extends over 13 amino acids. Deletions cut 0 bases from V and 6 bases from J, with 9 bases between. The V gene's germline CDR1 is LNHNV and CDR2 YYDKDF (reference sequence). CDR3 DNA sequence: TGTGCCACCAGCAGAGACCGGGAGCTCGAGCAGTACTTC. Encoded protein: CATSRDRELEQYF.

V gene TRBV5-6 combines with J gene TRBJ2-7; 9 nucleotides align to TRBD1. Germline assignment: CDR1 SGHDT and CDR2 YYEEEE. CDR3 length: 14 residues. V was clipped by 4 bases and J by 6 bases; unmatched bases: 8. The chain's CDR3 is CASSLRDRVVEQYF. In DNA form, the CDR3 reads TGTGCCAGCAGCCTCCGGGACAGGGTTGTCGAGCAGTACTTC.

There are many counts of this clonotype. V and J are TRBV29-1 and TRBJ2-7; D not certain. Looked up from germline, CDR1 is SQVTM and CDR2 is ANQGSEA. Trimming took off 4 bases at V and 4 bases at J, with 8 bases between the two ends. The CDR3 contains 11 residues. CDR3: CSVVNLYEQYF. The CDR3 bases are TGCAGCGTTGTGAATCTTTACGAGCAGTACTTC.

The V and J genes are TRBV5-1 and TRBJ2-2; TRBD1 is a possible D gene (5 bases). V lost 4 bases and J 3 bases, leaving 13 bases between the germline ends. Germline values: CDR1 SGHRS, CDR2 YFSETQ. This CDR3 is 15 amino acids long. The CDR3 nucleotides read TGCGCCAGCAGCACAGGTTTTCGAGACACCGGGGAGCTGTTTTTT. It codes for CASSTGFRDTGELFF.

This sequence joins TRBV29-1 and TRBJ2-7; the D call may be TRBD1 or TRBD2 (7 bases each). V lost 5 bases and J lost 1, with 12 bases in between. The CDR3 extends over 13 amino acids. The germline CDR1 and CDR2 sequences are SQVTM and ANQGSEA. The CDR3 spells CSVPQGGSYEQYF. CDR3 nucleotides: TGCAGCGTTCCCCAGGGGGGGTCCTACGAGCAGTACTTC.

This clonotype came up many times. The rearrangement links TRBV5-1 to TRBJ2-3; 7 bases map to TRBD2. The J segment lost 2 bases and the V segment lost 6 bases, leaving 6 bases of the junction unmatched. The CDR3 extends over 14 amino acids. Germline values: CDR1 SGHRS, CDR2 YFSETQ. CDR3 in DNA: TGCGCCAGCACCCGACTAGCTTCCACAGATACGCAGTATTTT. As protein: CASTRLASTDTQYF.

The V call is TRBV9, the J call TRBJ2-7; 8 bases map to TRBD1. Germline CDR1 and CDR2: SGDLS and YYNGEE. CDR3 length: 15 amino acids. The J segment lost 7 bases and the V segment lost 0 bases, leaving 9 bases of the junction unmatched. CDR3 loop: CASSVAGQGAGEQYF. DNA for the CDR3: TGTGCCAGCAGCGTAGCTGGCCAGGGGGCAGGAGAGCAGTACTTC. The full variable domain, with the rest looked up from reference TRBV9 and TRBJ2-7, is DSGVTQTPKHLITATGQRVTLRCSPRSGDLSVYWYQQSLDQGLQFLIQYYNGEERAKGNILERFSAQQFPDLHSELNLSSLELGDSALYFCASSVAGQGAGEQYFGPGTRLTVT.

There are a few counts of this clonotype. V and J are TRBV7-9 and TRBJ2-7, with D hard to call. V shed 2 bases and J shed 4 bases, with 15 bases lying between them. The CDR3 is 15 amino acids. The germline V gene has CDR1 SEHNR and CDR2 FQNEAQ (reference sequence). CDR3 DNA sequence: TGTGCCAGCAGCTTAACCACCGTGGCCAAATACGAGCAGTACTTC. Protein: CASSLTTVAKYEQYF.

This chain uses TRBV7-8 with TRBJ2-1, with D unresolved. The CDR3 runs 15 residues. CDR1 and CDR2 from the germline V gene are SGHVS and FQNEAQ. Between the trimmed V and J ends, which lost 5 bases and 2 bases, there was a span of 13 bases. CDR3 DNA sequence: TGTGCCAGCAGCCCAAGAGACGTCACCTACAATGAGCAGTTCTTC. Amino acids: CASSPRDVTYNEQFF.

This clonotype was counted between two and nine times. CDR3 sequence (DNA): TGTGCCAGCAGTTACTCCGCCGGCGCTGGAAACACCATATATTTT. Protein: CASSYSAGAGNTIYF. This chain links TRBV6-5 with TRBJ1-3; D call uncertain. Germline CDR1 reads MNHEY; CDR2 reads SVGAGI. V was shortened by 0 bases and J by 2 bases, with 8 bases between the two germline ends. CDR3 length: 15 amino acids.

The table lists this clonotype with a few counts. The CDR3: CASSNEIGTQYF. Here the CDR3 DNA reads TGTGCCAGCAGCAACGAGATAGGGACCCAGTACTTC. The chain combines TRBV6-5 with TRBJ2-5, with D unresolved. CDR1 is MNHEY, CDR2 SVGAGI, per germline. The V gene lost 6 bases and the J gene lost 7 bases, with 12 bases spanning the gap. CDR3 length: 12 residues.

The genes are TRBV5-1 and TRBJ1-1; tentative D call: TRBD1 (5 bases). The CDR3 is 16 residues long. The V end was cut by 6 bases, the J end by 0 bases, with 18 bases between. Germline V lookup: CDR1 SGHRS, CDR2 YFSETQ. In DNA form, the CDR3 reads TGCGCCAGCAACTTTTGGACCGGGACGGTGAACACTGAAGCTTTCTTT. This gives the protein CASNFWTGTVNTEAFF. Full variable domain (outside the CDR3, taken from reference TRBV5-1 and TRBJ1-1): KAGVTQTPRYLIKTRGQQVTLSCSPISGHRSVSWYQQTPGQGLQFLFEYFSETQRNKGNFPGRFSGRQFSNSRSEMNVSTLELGDSALYLCASNFWTGTVNTEAFFGQGTRLTVV.

This clonotype has more than one count but fewer than ten. The rearrangement uses TRBV19 and TRBJ2-2, with 15 nucleotides matching TRBD2. V shed 8 bases, J shed 6 bases, and the junction held 7 bases outside the gene matches. Germline V gives CDR1 LNHDA, CDR2 SQIVND (reference sequence). The CDR3 has 16 amino acids. CDR3 region: CASETGLAGGAGELFF. DNA of the CDR3: TGTGCCAGTGAGACGGGACTAGCGGGAGGCGCCGGGGAGCTGTTTTTT.

This clonotype was picked up a small number of times. The CDR3 is CASSQVHGAPASGKLHEQFF. In DNA form, the CDR3 reads TGTGCCAGCAGCCAAGTCCACGGAGCACCGGCTAGCGGGAAACTTCATGAGCAGTTCTTC. This chain connects TRBV3-1 to TRBJ2-1; TRBD2 matches at 9 bases. The ends lost 1 base at V and 8 bases at J; junction bases unmatched: 21. CDR1 LGHDT and CDR2 YNNKEL come from the germline V gene (reference sequence). CDR3 size: 20 residues.

J is TRBJ1-3 and V is TRBV6-5; D is uncertain. Trimming shortened V by 2 bases and J by 2 bases, and 4 bases separated the two germline ends. Germline values: CDR1 MNHEY, CDR2 SVGAGI. This CDR3 contains 13 residues. The CDR3 protein is CASSYGPGNTIYF. The CDR3 DNA follows: TGTGCCAGCAGTTACGGACCTGGAAACACCATATATTTT.

This clonotype was detected only a few times. The chain is built from TRBV5-1 and TRBJ2-7, with 11 bases fitting TRBD2. The CDR3 has 15 amino acids. V lost 0 bases, J lost 4 bases, and 3 bases stayed unmatched. The germline gives CDR1 SGHRS, CDR2 YFSETQ. The CDR3 reads CASSLEGLAVYEQYF. CDR3 coding DNA: TGCGCCAGCAGCTTGGAGGGACTAGCGGTTTACGAGCAGTACTTC.

This clonotype occurred a few times. This rearrangement joins TRBV11-2 to TRBJ2-1; 10 nucleotides align to TRBD2. The CDR3 length is 16 residues. Germline V gives CDR1 SGHAT, CDR2 FQNNGV. Trimming removed 2 bases from V and 7 bases from J; junction bases left unmatched: 8. CDR3 bases: TGTGCCAGCAGCTTATTCAGCGGGAGGGAGGGGAATGAGCAGTTCTTC. This sequence encodes CASSLFSGREGNEQFF.

The chain recombines TRBV9 with TRBJ1-5; 11 bases agree with TRBD1. Germline V gene lookup returns CDR1 SGDLS and CDR2 YYNGEE. Trimming cost V 2 bases and J 6 bases; bases outside gene matches: 1. CDR3 length: 14 residues. The DNA of the CDR3 is TGTGCCAGCAGCGTGGGACAGGGGGGTCAGCCCCAGCATTTT. Protein product: CASSVGQGGQPQHF.

This clonotype showed up just a few times. The chain carries TRBV15 and TRBJ2-1, with D possibly being TRBD1 or TRBD2 (5 bases each). The CDR3 totals 22 residues. Germline CDR1 and CDR2: LNHNV and YYDKDF (reference sequence). V gave up 0 bases and J gave up 0 bases, with 27 bases separating them. The CDR3 DNA sequence: TGTGCCACCAGCAGAGATAGGGACCGGGACGGTGGGCCACTAGGCTCCTACAATGAGCAGTTCTTC. Its translation is CATSRDRDRDGGPLGSYNEQFF.